Shown below are 26 T cell receptor beta chains from a single sample sequenced in a study of blood T cell repertoires in COVID-19. Clones were sequenced by immunoSEQ multiplex PCR, and TCRdb holds only the in-frame ones, with some missing. The repertoire holds 61,000 or so clones, with 70% to 90% as singletons. Material for sequencing was peripheral blood. These receptors were taken from a woman aged 80 or over with active COVID-19.

The chain combines TRBV9 with TRBJ2-5, with 10 bases identical to TRBD2. This CDR3 comprises 17 residues. The germline CDR1 and CDR2 sequences are SGDLS and YYNGEE. Trimming at V came to 4 bases and at J to 5 bases, leaving 14 bases not matched to a gene. The CDR3, as DNA: TGTGCCAGCAGCCCGGGAGGTGGTAGCGGGGGGTTGGAGACCCAGTACTTC. As protein: CASSPGGGSGGLETQYF.

CDR3 sequence reads: CASSLAQRGMDTQYF. The CDR3 DNA reads as TGTGCCAGCAGTTTGGCCCAGCGGGGGATGGATACGCAGTATTTT. This sequence joins TRBV27 and TRBJ2-3; 8 positions match TRBD2. The V gene's germline CDR1 is MNHEY and CDR2 SMNVEV (reference sequence). This CDR3 contains 15 residues. The junction had 8 bases not matched to a gene; V was cut back by 3 bases and J by 6 bases.

The chain couples TRBV5-1 to TRBJ2-3; D is ambiguous. V was cut by 0 bases and J by 2 bases, with 7 bases left in between. CDR1 is SGHRS and CDR2 is YFSETQ in the germline V gene. The CDR3 spans 14 residues. In DNA, the CDR3 is TGCGCCAGCAGCTTGGGGCAGTTCACAGATACGCAGTATTTT. Protein product: CASSLGQFTDTQYF.

This rearrangement joins TRBV18 to TRBJ2-7, with D possibly TRBD2 on 5 matching bases. From germline, CDR1 is KGHSH and CDR2 LQKENI. V was trimmed by 6 bases and J by 5 bases, leaving 11 bases between them. The CDR3 has 12 amino acids. The CDR3 DNA follows: TGTGCCAGCTCCCAGACGAGGGACGAGCAGTACTTC. Its protein is CASSQTRDEQYF.

This chain connects TRBV7-9 to TRBJ2-1; D not certain. The V gene lost 3 bases and the J gene lost 7 bases, with 16 bases spanning the gap. The CDR3 is made up of 15 amino acids. Germline values: CDR1 SEHNR, CDR2 FQNEAQ (reference sequence). CDR3 sequence: CASSLRRGVANEQFF. The CDR3 DNA is TGTGCCAGCAGCTTGCGGAGAGGAGTTGCTAATGAGCAGTTCTTC. Full variable domain (remainder filled in from reference TRBV7-9 and TRBJ2-1): DTGVSQNPRHKITKRGQNVTFRCDPISEHNRLYWYRQTLGQGPEFLTYFQNEAQLEKSRLLSDRFSAERPKGSFSTLEIQRTEQGDSAMYLCASSLRRGVANEQFFGPGTRLTVL.

The chain is built from TRBV7-8 and TRBJ2-2; TRBD2 matches 13 bases. This CDR3 is built from 17 residues. After removal of 5 bases from V and 7 bases from J, the junction contained 10 bases not matched to a gene. Germline CDR1 is SGHVS and CDR2 is FQNEAQ. The CDR3 loop is CASSPRLAGGWGGELFF. CDR3 DNA sequence: TGTGCCAGCAGCCCTCGACTAGCGGGGGGATGGGGCGGGGAGCTGTTTTTT. The whole variable domain, remainder taken from reference TRBV7-8 and TRBJ2-2, is GAGVSQSPRYKVAKRGQDVALRCDPISGHVSLFWYQQALGQGPEFLTYFQNEAQLDKSGLPSDRFFAERPEGSVSTLKIQRTQQEDSAVYLCASSPRLAGGWGGELFFGEGSRLTVL.

The CDR3 region is CASSRFGQGYEQYF. CDR3 DNA sequence: TGTGCCAGTAGTCGCTTTGGACAGGGCTACGAGCAGTACTTC. The V and J genes are TRBV19 and TRBJ2-7, with 8 positions matching TRBD1. V shed 5 bases, J shed 3 bases, and the junction held 6 bases outside the gene matches. This CDR3 region has 14 residues. Per germline, CDR1 LNHDA and CDR2 SQIVND (reference sequence). Together with reference TRBV19 and TRBJ2-7, the CDR3 gives the full variable domain: DGGITQSPKYLFRKEGQNVTLSCEQNLNHDAMYWYRQDPGQGLRLIYYSQIVNDFQKGDIAEGYSVSREKKESFPLTVTSAQKNPTAFYLCASSRFGQGYEQYFGPGTRLTVT.

The genes are TRBV11-2 and TRBJ2-7, with D possibly TRBD1 on 5 matching bases. The CDR3 extends over 15 amino acids. Per the germline V gene, CDR1 is SGHAT and CDR2 is FQNNGV. V was pared by 0 bases and J by 2 bases, with 11 bases between. The CDR3 coding sequence is TGTGCCAGCAGCTTAGATAGCAGGGTTGCCTACGAGCAGTACTTC. It translates to CASSLDSRVAYEQYF.

This chain joins TRBV5-1 and TRBJ2-1, with 9 bases fitting TRBD2. CDR1 and CDR2 (germline): SGHRS, YFSETQ. The CDR3 is 15 amino acids. After removal of 0 bases from V and 8 bases from J, the junction contained 6 bases not matched to a gene. CDR3 residues: CASSLVAGGLYEQFF. The CDR3 nucleotides read TGCGCCAGCAGCTTGGTTGCGGGGGGGCTTTATGAGCAGTTCTTC.

The chain employs TRBV20-1 and TRBJ1-6; the D is unclear. Germline CDR1 is DFQATT and CDR2 is SNEGSKA (reference sequence). This CDR3 region has 14 residues. V was clipped by 3 bases and J by 5 bases, with 11 bases between them. CDR3 sequence (DNA): TGCAGTGCTAGTAGCCGGGTCGATAATTCACCCCTCCACTTT. It codes for CSASSRVDNSPLHF.

The chain recombines TRBV29-1 with TRBJ2-7, with D perhaps matching TRBD2 (6 bases). The CDR3 has 12 residues. Trimming stripped 6 bases from V and 3 bases from J, with 12 bases between. In germline, CDR1 is SQVTM, CDR2 ANQGSEA. CDR3: CSVGGAFYEQYF. The CDR3 DNA reads TGCAGCGTAGGCGGGGCCTTCTACGAGCAGTACTTC.

This clone was detected ten times or more. The chain is built from TRBV5-4 and TRBJ1-2; tentative D call: TRBD1 (6 bases). This CDR3 spans 14 amino acids. V lost 4 bases, J lost 8 bases, and 18 bases lay in between. CDR1 is SGHNT, CDR2 YYREEE, per germline (reference sequence). CDR3 amino acids: CASSLPQTGRGYTF. CDR3 bases: TGTGCCAGCAGCCTACCCCAAACAGGGCGGGGCTACACCTTC.

The chain links TRBV29-1 to TRBJ1-1; 7 positions match TRBD1. CDR1 is SQVTM and CDR2 is ANQGSEA in the germline V gene. This CDR3 is 13 amino acids long. Germline trimming cut 6 bases from V and 0 bases from J; bases unmatched to any gene: 4. This CDR3 is CSVQGQMNTEAFF. The CDR3 DNA reads as TGCAGCGTACAGGGACAGATGAACACTGAAGCTTTCTTT. Looking up the rest from reference TRBV29-1 and TRBJ1-1 gives the full variable domain: SAVISQKPSRDICQRGTSLTIQCQVDSQVTMMFWYRQQPGQSLTLIATANQGSEATYESGFVIDKFPISRPNLTFSTLTVSNMSPEDSSIYLCSVQGQMNTEAFFGQGTRLTVV.

V and J are TRBV19 and TRBJ2-5, with D perhaps TRBD2 (5 bases). The germline gives CDR1 LNHDA, CDR2 SQIVND (reference sequence). The CDR3 is 16 residues long. Trimming removed 0 bases at V and 2 bases at J, with 13 bases between. The chain's CDR3 is CASSIDRTGLQETQYF. Here the CDR3 DNA reads TGTGCCAGTAGTATAGATCGGACTGGCTTACAAGAGACCCAGTACTTC.

The chain links TRBV18 to TRBJ1-4; 11 bases are shared with TRBD1. Germline CDR1 is KGHSH and CDR2 is LQKENI. The CDR3 extends over 14 amino acids. V lost 3 bases and J lost 6; bases outside the gene matches: 0. The CDR3 coding sequence is TGTGCCAGCTCACCGGGACAGGGGGATGAAAAACTGTTTTTT. This sequence encodes CASSPGQGDEKLFF.

This clone was recorded once. CDR3 nucleotide sequence: TGCGCCAGCAGCCACGAGGGGAAGGGGCAGGGAGGAGCCGGGGAGCTGTTTTTT. As protein: CASSHEGKGQGGAGELFF. The chain links TRBV4-3 to TRBJ2-2; D may be TRBD2 (6 bases). Germline loops: CDR1 LGHNA, CDR2 YSLEER. There are 18 residues in the CDR3. Trimming stripped 3 bases from V and 6 bases from J, with 23 bases between.

CDR3 in amino acids: CASSPWGDQETQYF. CDR3 in DNA: TGTGCCAGCTCACCATGGGGGGACCAAGAGACCCAGTACTTC. The J gene is TRBJ2-5, the V gene TRBV18; D perhaps matches TRBD2 (6 bases). The CDR3 spans 14 residues. CDR1 KGHSH and CDR2 LQKENI come from the germline V gene. V lost 2 bases and J lost 0, with 7 bases in between.

The V gene is TRBV2, the J gene TRBJ2-1, with D unresolved. The germline V and J ends were trimmed by 4 bases and 4 bases, with 2 bases remaining between them. Germline lookup yields CDR1 SNHLY and CDR2 FYNNEI. The CDR3 has 11 amino acids. In nucleotides, the CDR3 is TGTGCCAGCAGTGCTTACAATGAGCAGTTCTTC. It codes for CASSAYNEQFF. Supplemented by reference TRBV2 and TRBJ2-1, the full variable domain reads EPEVTQTPSHQVTQMGQEVILRCVPISNHLYFYWYRQILGQKVEFLVSFYNNEISEKSEIFDDQFSVERPDGSNFTLKIRSTKLEDSAMYFCASSAYNEQFFGPGTRLTVL.

The sample holds one count of this clone. V gene TRBV19 combines with J gene TRBJ2-1, with TRBD1 as a possible D gene (6 bases). Germline CDR1 is LNHDA and CDR2 is SQIVND (reference sequence). There are 13 residues in the CDR3. Trimming removed 3 bases at V and 9 bases at J, with 12 bases between. CDR3 nucleotide sequence: TGTGCCAGTAGTATGTGGGAACAGGGTGAGCAGTTCTTC. This translates into CASSMWEQGEQFF.

There are a few counts of this clone. The V call is TRBV5-4, the J call TRBJ1-1, with D perhaps matching TRBD1 (5 bases). The V end was cut by 3 bases, the J end by 0 bases, with 12 bases between. The CDR3 loop spans 15 amino acids. Germline V gene lookup returns CDR1 SGHNT and CDR2 YYREEE (reference sequence). CDR3 sequence (DNA): TGTGCCAGCAGCTCGAGGACAAGCCTGAACACTGAAGCTTTCTTT. Translated, it gives CASSSRTSLNTEAFF.

The V call is TRBV19, the J call TRBJ2-7, with D possibly TRBD2 on 5 matching bases. Germline CDR1 LNHDA, CDR2 SQIVND (reference sequence). Trimming removed 4 bases from V and 3 bases from J, with 7 bases in between. This CDR3 is built from 12 residues. Written as DNA, the CDR3 is TGTGCCAGTAGTAACCGGGACTACGAGCAGTACTTC. Translating gives CASSNRDYEQYF.

The V gene is TRBV5-6, the J gene TRBJ2-5; 8 positions match TRBD2. Germline loops: CDR1 SGHDT, CDR2 YYEEEE. The CDR3 spans 15 residues. Germline trimming cut 3 bases from V and 2 bases from J; bases unmatched to any gene: 6. CDR3: CASSSRLALQETQYF. The CDR3, as DNA: TGTGCCAGCAGCTCCCGACTAGCGCTACAAGAGACCCAGTACTTC.

CDR3 DNA sequence: TGCAGCGTAAGGGGAATCGGGGAGCTGTTTTTT. Translating gives CSVRGIGELFF. The genes are TRBV29-1 and TRBJ2-2, with TRBD1 as a possible D gene (5 bases). Looked up from germline, CDR1 is SQVTM and CDR2 is ANQGSEA. V lost 6 bases to trimming and J lost 7 bases, with 9 bases between them. The CDR3 sequence is 11 residues long.

Points on this clone: Other DNA sequences within the sample encode an identical CDR3. This chain uses TRBV3-1 (or the pseudogene TRBV3-2) with TRBJ2-7, with no clear D. This CDR3 has 11 residues. Germline CDR1 reads LGHDT; CDR2 reads YNNKEL (reference sequence). The V end lost 0 bases, the J end lost 6 bases, and 3 bases lay between the germline ends. The CDR3: CASSQDGEQYF. The CDR3 DNA follows: TGTGCCAGCAGCCAAGACGGCGAGCAGTACTTC.

The rearrangement uses TRBV4-2 and TRBJ1-4; D gene unclear. The CDR3 consists of 15 residues. CDR1 is LGHNA and CDR2 is YNFKEQ in the germline V gene. The V and J ends lost 0 bases and 6 bases respectively, with 11 bases between them. The DNA for the CDR3 is TGTGCCAGCAGCCAAGAGGTTCAGACTTATGAAAAACTGTTTTTT. Translating gives CASSQEVQTYEKLFF.

The genes are TRBV7-9 and TRBJ1-6; tentative D call: TRBD1 (6 bases). CDR1 is SEHNR and CDR2 is FQNEAQ in the germline V gene (reference sequence). The CDR3 is 15 amino acids. The V end lost 5 bases, the J end lost 7 bases, and 15 bases lay between the germline ends. The CDR3 DNA reads TGTGCCAGCAGCCCAAATGTGGGGGCCAATTCACCCCTCCACTTT. It specifies CASSPNVGANSPLHF.